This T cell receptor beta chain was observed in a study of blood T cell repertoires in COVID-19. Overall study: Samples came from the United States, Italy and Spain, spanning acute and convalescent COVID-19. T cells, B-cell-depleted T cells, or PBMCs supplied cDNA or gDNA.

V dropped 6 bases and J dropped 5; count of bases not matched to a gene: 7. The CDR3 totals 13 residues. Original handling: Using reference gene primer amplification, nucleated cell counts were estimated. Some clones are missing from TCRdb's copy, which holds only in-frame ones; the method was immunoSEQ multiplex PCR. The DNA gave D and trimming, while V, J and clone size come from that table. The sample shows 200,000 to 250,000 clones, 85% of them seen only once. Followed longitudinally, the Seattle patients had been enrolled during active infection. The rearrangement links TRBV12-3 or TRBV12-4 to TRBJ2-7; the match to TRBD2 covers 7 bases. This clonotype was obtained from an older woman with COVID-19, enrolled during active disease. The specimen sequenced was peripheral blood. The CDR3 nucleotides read TGTGCCAGCAGCCAGCGGGAAGGTCACGAGCAGTACTTC. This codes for CASSQREGHEQYF.